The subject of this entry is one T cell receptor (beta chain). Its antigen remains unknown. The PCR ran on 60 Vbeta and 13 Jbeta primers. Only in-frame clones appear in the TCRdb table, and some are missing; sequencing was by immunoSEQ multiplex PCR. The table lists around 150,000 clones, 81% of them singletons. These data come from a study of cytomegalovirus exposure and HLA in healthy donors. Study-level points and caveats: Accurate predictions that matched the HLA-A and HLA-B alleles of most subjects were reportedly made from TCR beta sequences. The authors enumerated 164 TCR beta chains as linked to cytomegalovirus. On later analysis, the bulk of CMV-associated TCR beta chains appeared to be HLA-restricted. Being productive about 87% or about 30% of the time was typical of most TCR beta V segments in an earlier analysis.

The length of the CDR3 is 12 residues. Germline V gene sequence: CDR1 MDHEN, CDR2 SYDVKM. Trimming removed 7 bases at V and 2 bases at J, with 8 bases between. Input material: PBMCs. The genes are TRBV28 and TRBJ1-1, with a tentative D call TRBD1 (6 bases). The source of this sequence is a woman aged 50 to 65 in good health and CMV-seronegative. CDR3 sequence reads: CASKGGNTEAFF. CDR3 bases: TGTGCCAGCAAAGGGGGAAACACTGAAGCTTTCTTT.